The next 14 T cell receptor beta chains were all read from a single sample in a study of preoperative IRX-2 immunotherapy in early breast cancer. Treatment noted: preoperative locoregional IRX-2 cytokine immunotherapy. TCRdb keeps only in-frame clones here, not all; method: immunoSEQ multiplex PCR. The sample contains about 43,000 clones, about 95% of which appear only once. The sample was tumor tissue, taken after IRX-2 immunotherapy. These receptors all stem from a human donor with breast cancer.

The rearrangement links TRBV2 to TRBJ2-2; 11 nucleotides line up with TRBD2. Germline CDR1 and CDR2: SNHLY and FYNNEI. The CDR3 runs 15 residues. Losses at the gene ends were 5 bases for V and 3 bases for J; bases not matched to a gene: 2. CDR3 sequence (DNA): TGTGCCAGCAGTCTTAGCGGGAGGGACACCGGGGAGCTGTTTTTT. Translated, it gives CASSLSGRDTGELFF.

This chain joins TRBV9 and TRBJ2-7; perhaps TRBD2 as D (5 bases). V lost 0 bases to trimming and J lost 7 bases, with 11 bases between them. Germline V gene lookup returns CDR1 SGDLS and CDR2 YYNGEE. The CDR3 spans 13 residues. The CDR3 spells CASSVAGFGEQYF. In DNA, the CDR3 is TGTGCCAGCAGCGTAGCGGGGTTTGGGGAGCAGTACTTC.

This clone has just one count. The rearrangement links TRBV7-3 to TRBJ2-3, with 13 bases fitting TRBD2. Germline assignment: CDR1 SGHTA and CDR2 FQGTGA. V shed 4 bases, J shed 6 bases, and the junction held 4 bases outside the gene matches. The CDR3 consists of 15 residues. The CDR3 here is CASSSKTSGGDTQYF. The DNA for the CDR3 is TGTGCCAGCAGCTCCAAGACTAGCGGGGGGGATACGCAGTATTTT.

The rearrangement joins TRBV4-2 to TRBJ2-2; D is possibly TRBD1 (6 bases). This CDR3 is built from 17 residues. Germline values: CDR1 LGHNA, CDR2 YNFKEQ. Trimming removed 2 bases at V and 0 bases at J, with 13 bases between. The CDR3 spells CASSQKGTPANTGELFF. CDR3 bases: TGTGCCAGCAGCCAAAAGGGGACACCGGCGAACACCGGGGAGCTGTTTTTT.

The J gene is TRBJ1-1, the V gene TRBV19; D uncertain. Germline V lookup: CDR1 LNHDA, CDR2 SQIVND (reference sequence). Trimming cost V 7 bases and J 3 bases, with 6 bases left between them. The length of the CDR3 is 11 residues. The CDR3 nucleotides are TGTGCCAGTACCTCCTACACTGAAGCTTTCTTT. Its translation is CASTSYTEAFF.

The gene calls are TRBV4-3 and TRBJ1-6; a weak D match, TRBD1 (6 bases). Germline CDR1 and CDR2: LGHNA and YSLEER. The ends were cut back, 1 base at V and 5 bases at J, with 9 bases in the middle. The CDR3 contains 15 residues. The CDR3 loop reads CASSQVRQDNSPLHF. CDR3 DNA sequence: TGCGCCAGCAGCCAAGTAAGACAGGATAATTCACCCCTCCACTTT.

The CDR3 nucleotides read TGTGCCAGTACCTATCGGGTGTCGTCAGGGCAGCCCCAGCATTTT. Protein product: CASTYRVSSGQPQHF. This chain links TRBV19 with TRBJ1-5; TRBD1 might be the D (5 bases). The germline V gene encodes CDR1 LNHDA and CDR2 SQIVND (reference sequence). V was trimmed by 7 bases and J by 7 bases, leaving 20 bases between them. The CDR3 is 15 amino acids. The whole variable domain, filled in from reference TRBV19 and TRBJ1-5, reads DGGITQSPKYLFRKEGQNVTLSCEQNLNHDAMYWYRQDPGQGLRLIYYSQIVNDFQKGDIAEGYSVSREKKESFPLTVTSAQKNPTAFYLCASTYRVSSGQPQHFGDGTRLSIL.

This chain connects TRBV5-6 to TRBJ2-4, with TRBD2 matching 9 bases. The germline CDR1 and CDR2 sequences are SGHDT and YYEEEE. The CDR3 consists of 18 residues. V dropped 3 bases and J dropped 0; count of bases not matched to a gene: 10. CDR3 amino acids: CASSSPLTSGVAKNIQYF. CDR3 coding DNA: TGTGCCAGCAGCTCCCCACTGACTAGCGGAGTAGCCAAAAACATTCAGTACTTC.

In this sample, this clone turned up once. The chain employs TRBV2 and TRBJ1-5; no firm D call. Germline loops: CDR1 SNHLY, CDR2 FYNNEI. Trimming pared 0 bases from V and 10 bases from J, leaving 10 bases between. The CDR3 sequence is 13 residues long. DNA for the CDR3: TGTGCCAGCAGTGAAGCTCGAGGCCTCCCCCAGCATTTT. It translates to CASSEARGLPQHF.

This chain joins TRBV5-4 and TRBJ2-5; 8 nucleotides agree with TRBD2. V was clipped by 3 bases and J by 5 bases; unmatched bases: 12. The CDR3 sequence is 16 residues long. Germline assignment: CDR1 SGHNT and CDR2 YYREEE (reference sequence). CDR3 nucleotide sequence: TGTGCCAGCAGCTCGGATTTGGCGGGAGGCGGTGAGACCCAGTACTTC. Protein product: CASSSDLAGGGETQYF.

The chain employs TRBV11-2 and TRBJ2-3, with D perhaps given as TRBD1 or TRBD2 (5 bases each). The V gene lost 2 bases and the J gene lost 1 base, with 10 bases spanning the gap. The germline CDR1 and CDR2 sequences are SGHAT and FQNNGV. The CDR3 totals 15 residues. CDR3 nucleotides: TGTGCCAGCAGCTTAAGGCAGGGAGGCACAGATACGCAGTATTTT. It specifies CASSLRQGGTDTQYF. The full variable domain, rest sourced from reference TRBV11-2 and TRBJ2-3, is EAGVAQSPRYKIIEKRQSVAFWCNPISGHATLYWYQQILGQGPKLLIQFQNNGVVDDSQLPKDRFSAERLKGVDSTLKIQPAKLEDSAVYLCASSLRQGGTDTQYFGPGTRLTVL.

The chain is built from TRBV15 and TRBJ2-7, with TRBD1 matching 9 bases. Germline V gives CDR1 LNHNV, CDR2 YYDKDF (reference sequence). The V and J ends lost 3 bases and 2 bases, in that order; junction bases with no gene match: 5. CDR3 size: 15 residues. The CDR3 here is CATSRFRDRAYEQYF. The CDR3 nucleotides read TGTGCCACCAGCAGGTTCCGGGACAGGGCCTACGAGCAGTACTTC.

The CDR3 reads CASSLVYGNPYNEQFF. DNA for the CDR3: TGTGCCAGCAGCTTAGTATATGGGAACCCCTACAATGAGCAGTTCTTC. This chain joins TRBV7-8 and TRBJ2-1; D call uncertain. V was shortened by 1 base and J by 2 bases, with 12 bases between the two germline ends. The length of the CDR3 is 16 residues. CDR1 and CDR2 (germline): SGHVS, FQNEAQ.

The chain recombines TRBV19 with TRBJ2-5, with D unclear. The CDR3 sequence is 12 residues long. Between the trimmed V and J ends, which lost 5 bases and 2 bases, there was a span of 6 bases. Germline V gene lookup returns CDR1 LNHDA and CDR2 SQIVND (reference sequence). CDR3 nucleotide sequence: TGTGCCAGTAGTCATCTACAAGAGACCCAGTACTTC. Translating gives CASSHLQETQYF. Based on the CDR3 plus reference TRBV19 and TRBJ2-5, the full variable domain is DGGITQSPKYLFRKEGQNVTLSCEQNLNHDAMYWYRQDPGQGLRLIYYSQIVNDFQKGDIAEGYSVSREKKESFPLTVTSAQKNPTAFYLCASSHLQETQYFGPGTRLLVL.